One sample yielded the 32 T cell receptor beta chains listed below, sequenced in a study of blood T cells in healthy people across ages. A second roughly 6 to 11 cycle PCR used barcoded and J-beta primers. Using its own MiXCR run on the 5' RACE reads, TCRdb lists one record per CDR3 protein. This repertoire shows hundreds of thousands of distinct CDR3 sequences, less than 60% found once; its top ten account for approximately 18%. Sequencing input: blood. The receptors derive from a man older than 75 in good health.

This chain links TRBV29-1 with TRBJ2-5; TRBD2 agrees at 10 bases. Germline V CDR1 and CDR2: SQVTM, ANQGSEA. Losses at the gene ends were 6 bases for V and 5 bases for J; bases not matched to a gene: 9. The CDR3 contains 14 residues. The CDR3 DNA reads as TGCAGCGTGGGACTAGCGTCCGCCTCGGAGACCCAGTACTTC. It specifies CSVGLASASETQYF.

The chain is built from TRBV29-1 and TRBJ1-1; D call uncertain. This CDR3 is built from 13 residues. The germline V gene encodes CDR1 SQVTM and CDR2 ANQGSEA. V lost 2 bases and J 2 bases, leaving 9 bases between the germline ends. CDR3 nucleotide sequence: TGCAGCGTTGAACAGAACCCCAACACTGAAGCTTTCTTT. The encoded protein is CSVEQNPNTEAFF.

The chain recombines TRBV3-1 with TRBJ1-1; D remains unclear. V dropped 3 bases and J dropped 2 bases, with 4 bases sitting between them. The length of the CDR3 is 12 residues. CDR1 and CDR2 from the germline V gene are LGHDT and YNNKEL (reference sequence). The CDR3 loop is CASSQANTEAFF. The CDR3 region has the DNA TGTGCCAGCAGCCAGGCTAACACTGAAGCTTTCTTT.

This clonotype was counted a few times. A junction end diverges from the germline sequence, so it may reflect a read error. V gene TRBV11-2 combines with J gene TRBJ2-3, with 7 bases lining up with TRBD2. The CDR3 extends over 18 amino acids. The V gene's germline CDR1 is SGHAT and CDR2 FQNNGV. CDR3 residues: CASSLRVLAQKTTYTQYF. CDR3 DNA: TGTGCCAGCAGCTTACGGGTACTAGCGCAGAAGACCACATATACGCAGTATTTT.

This clonotype was observed at least ten times. The V call is TRBV29-1, the J call TRBJ2-1; D possibly corresponds to TRBD1 (6 bases). From germline, CDR1 is SQVTM and CDR2 ANQGSEA. The CDR3 consists of 13 residues. Trimming pared 7 bases from V and 4 bases from J, leaving 14 bases between. The CDR3 DNA reads TGCAGCGGAAATGGGGGCCTTTACAATGAGCAGTTCTTC. Its protein is CSGNGGLYNEQFF.

The chain uses TRBV7-2 and TRBJ2-3; 8 nucleotides agree with TRBD1. This CDR3 is 16 amino acids long. The germline V gene has CDR1 SGHTA and CDR2 FQGNSA. With 5 bases clipped from V and 1 base from J, the junction kept 8 bases outside the gene matches. This CDR3 is CASSTRPTGGTDTQYF. CDR3 DNA: TGTGCCAGCAGCACTCGCCCGACAGGGGGCACAGATACGCAGTATTTT. The full variable domain, completed using reference TRBV7-2 and TRBJ2-3, is GAGVSQSPSNKVTEKGKDVELRCDPISGHTALYWYRQSLGQGLEFLIYFQGNSAPDKSGLPSDRFSAERTGGSVSTLTIQRTQQEDSAVYLCASSTRPTGGTDTQYFGPGTRLTVL.

This clonotype was observed a few times. This chain links TRBV7-2 with TRBJ2-3, with a tentative D call TRBD2 (5 bases). CDR1 is SGHTA and CDR2 is FQGNSA in the germline V gene. The CDR3 spans 14 residues. The germline V and J ends were trimmed by 5 bases and 0 bases, with 9 bases remaining between them. The CDR3: CASSITRSTDTQYF. The CDR3 DNA reads TGTGCCAGCAGCATTACTAGAAGCACAGATACGCAGTATTTT. Using reference TRBV7-2 and TRBJ2-3 for the parts outside the CDR3, the full variable domain is GAGVSQSPSNKVTEKGKDVELRCDPISGHTALYWYRQSLGQGLEFLIYFQGNSAPDKSGLPSDRFSAERTGGSVSTLTIQRTQQEDSAVYLCASSITRSTDTQYFGPGTRLTVL.

The gene calls are TRBV29-1 and TRBJ2-3, with 7 bases aligning to TRBD2. Germline CDR1 SQVTM, CDR2 ANQGSEA. With 1 base clipped from V and 2 bases from J, the junction kept 12 bases outside the gene matches. This CDR3 has 17 residues. The CDR3 nucleotides read TGCAGCGTTGAAGCCCCTCGGGGGGAGCGGCTCACAGATACGCAGTATTTT. Amino acids: CSVEAPRGERLTDTQYF.

This clonotype was seen repeatedly, ten times or more. The chain uses TRBV6-1 and TRBJ2-1; D is undetermined. CDR1 and CDR2 from the germline V gene are MNHNS and SASEGT. This CDR3 comprises 14 residues. The V gene lost 0 bases and the J gene lost 5 bases, with 8 bases spanning the gap. CDR3 protein: CASSEARFNNEQFF. The CDR3 nucleotides read TGTGCCAGCAGTGAAGCCAGGTTCAACAATGAGCAGTTCTTC.

This clonotype was counted between two and nine times. The J gene is TRBJ2-3, the V gene TRBV7-6; no reliable D call. The CDR3 is 15 amino acids. V lost 3 bases, J lost 4 bases, and 14 bases lay in between. From germline, CDR1 is SGHVS and CDR2 FNYEAQ. The CDR3 here is CASSFGTLGADTQYF. In DNA, the CDR3 is TGTGCCAGCAGCTTCGGCACCCTAGGTGCAGATACGCAGTATTTT.

V gene TRBV12-3 or TRBV12-4 combines with J gene TRBJ1-6; D unclear. Trimming cost V 3 bases and J 7 bases, with 10 bases left between them. The CDR3 runs 14 residues. The CDR3 DNA reads TGTGCCAGCAGTTTTGGCGAAAACAATTCACCCCTCCACTTT. It encodes CASSFGENNSPLHF.

The rearrangement uses TRBV10-3 and TRBJ2-5; 9 bases match TRBD2. Losses at the gene ends were 6 bases for V and 11 bases for J; bases not matched to a gene: 13. Germline V gene lookup returns CDR1 ENHRY and CDR2 SYGVKD. This CDR3 region has 14 residues. In nucleotides, the CDR3 is TGTGCCATCAGACCGGGACTAGCACGAGATGAGCAGTACTTC. Its translation is CAIRPGLARDEQYF.

CDR3 residues: CASSREVGGLGYEQYF. CDR3 nucleotide sequence: TGCGCCAGCAGCCGAGAAGTTGGGGGCCTTGGATACGAGCAGTACTTC. V and J are TRBV4-1 and TRBJ2-5; tentative D call: TRBD1 (6 bases). The DNA end lines up better with TRBJ2-7; the J call may be wrong. There are 16 residues in the CDR3. Germline V CDR1 and CDR2: MGHRA, YSYEKL.

This clonotype was observed once. The CDR3 end shows no conserved phenylalanine or tryptophan, and so a read error is likely. The J gene is TRBJ2-3, the V gene TRBV12-3 or TRBV12-4; unclear D gene. The CDR3 totals 11 residues. The V end was cut by 8 bases, the J end by 4 bases, with 7 bases between. In nucleotides, the CDR3 is TGTGCCAGCGAAAGCGCAGATACGCAGTATTCT. Residues: CASESADTQYS.

The V call is TRBV7-2, the J call TRBJ2-5; 10 bases are a match to TRBD2. Germline V gene lookup returns CDR1 SGHTA and CDR2 FQGNSA. The trim removed 5 bases at V and 2 bases at J, leaving 17 bases unmatched. The CDR3 has 19 amino acids. This CDR3 reads CASSDLRLSGRPLQETQYF. The CDR3, as DNA: TGTGCCAGCAGCGACCTTAGACTTAGCGGGAGGCCCCTACAAGAGACCCAGTACTTC.

The table lists this clonotype with a few counts. This chain connects TRBV20-1 to TRBJ2-7, with D possibly TRBD2 on 5 matching bases. The CDR3 is 13 amino acids. Between the trimmed V and J ends, which lost 5 bases and 1 base, there was a span of 12 bases. Per the germline V gene, CDR1 is DFQATT and CDR2 is SNEGSKA (reference sequence). The CDR3 DNA sequence: TGCAGTGCTGGTCGGGGAGTTTCCTACGAGCAGTACTTC. This sequence encodes CSAGRGVSYEQYF.

This sequence joins TRBV7-2 and TRBJ2-4, with D perhaps assigned TRBD1 or TRBD2 (5 bases each). Germline values: CDR1 SGHTA, CDR2 FQGNSA. V lost 0 bases, J lost 9 bases, and 21 bases lay in between. CDR3 length equals 17 residues. The CDR3 coding sequence is TGTGCCAGCAGCTTAGCTCAAGCCGGGACCCGAGGTAGCATTCAGTACTTC. Protein product: CASSLAQAGTRGSIQYF. The complete variable domain, with remaining parts taken from reference TRBV7-2 and TRBJ2-4, reads GAGVSQSPSNKVTEKGKDVELRCDPISGHTALYWYRQSLGQGLEFLIYFQGNSAPDKSGLPSDRFSAERTGGSVSTLTIQRTQQEDSAVYLCASSLAQAGTRGSIQYFGAGTRLSVL.

The chain uses TRBV6-2 or TRBV6-3 and TRBJ2-7; TRBD2 agrees at 13 bases. Germline V gene sequence: CDR1 MNHEY, CDR2 SVGEGT. CDR3 length: 17 residues. Germline trimming cut 5 bases from V and 4 bases from J; bases unmatched to any gene: 11. The CDR3: CASSTLWTSGSYYEQYF. The CDR3 DNA reads as TGTGCCAGCAGTACCCTTTGGACTAGCGGGAGCTATTACGAGCAGTACTTC.

The table lists this clonotype with a few counts. The chain combines TRBV7-2 with TRBJ2-1; 8 bases match TRBD2. CDR1 is SGHTA and CDR2 is FQGNSA in the germline V gene. The ends lost 3 bases at V and 10 bases at J; junction bases unmatched: 5. The CDR3 runs to 13 residues. CDR3 nucleotide sequence: TGTGCCAGCAGCTTGCGGGAGGTGACCGAGCAGTTCTTC. Its protein is CASSLREVTEQFF.

This clonotype was counted at least ten times. The CDR3 sequence is CASSFTSGGTRNEQFF. The CDR3, as DNA: TGTGCCAGCAGCTTCACCTCGGGGGGGACTAGGAATGAGCAGTTCTTC. This chain uses TRBV7-9 with TRBJ2-1; 8 nucleotides align to TRBD2. This CDR3 has 16 amino acids. CDR1 and CDR2 from the germline V gene are SEHNR and FQNEAQ (reference sequence). With 3 bases clipped from V and 7 bases from J, the junction kept 11 bases outside the gene matches.

The rearrangement uses TRBV9 and TRBJ2-7; 8 nucleotides align to TRBD2. V lost 3 bases to trimming and J lost 2 bases; unmatched junction nucleotides: 7. Germline V gives CDR1 SGDLS, CDR2 YYNGEE. There are 15 residues in the CDR3. The chain's CDR3 is CASSAGGSGAYEQYF. As DNA, the CDR3 is TGTGCCAGCAGCGCCGGAGGTAGCGGGGCCTACGAGCAGTACTTC.

This clonotype was counted only a few times. The chain carries TRBV10-3 and TRBJ2-3; a possible D gene is TRBD1 (5 bases). The CDR3 has 14 residues. The V end lost 2 bases, the J end lost 1 base, and 7 bases lay between the germline ends. Germline CDR1 is ENHRY and CDR2 is SYGVKD. CDR3 sequence: CAISEGHRTDTQYF. The CDR3 coding sequence is TGTGCCATCAGTGAGGGACACCGCACAGATACGCAGTATTTT.

The CDR3: CASSWQSSGRVRTQYF. The DNA for the CDR3 is TGTGCCAGCAGCTGGCAATCTAGCGGGAGGGTGCGGACCCAGTACTTC. This chain links TRBV7-2 with TRBJ2-5; TRBD2 aligns across 12 bases. The CDR3 contains 16 residues. Per germline, CDR1 SGHTA and CDR2 FQGNSA. V dropped 4 bases and J dropped 7; count of bases not matched to a gene: 10.

This clonotype appeared a single time. The chain joins TRBV29-1 to TRBJ1-1; D unresolved. The germline V gene encodes CDR1 SQVTM and CDR2 ANQGSEA. The CDR3 totals 12 residues. V was shortened by 4 bases and J by 5 bases, with 11 bases between the two germline ends. The CDR3 coding sequence is TGCAGCGTTGGAGGGAGTCGAACTGAAGCTTTCTTT. Encoded protein: CSVGGSRTEAFF.

This chain links TRBV19 with TRBJ1-1; D may be TRBD1 (5 bases). V lost 7 bases, J lost 4 bases, and 16 bases lay in between. This CDR3 region has 14 residues. Per germline, CDR1 LNHDA and CDR2 SQIVND (reference sequence). CDR3 coding DNA: TGTGCCAGTACCCAAGGCCCCGGGGGCACTGAAGCTTTCTTT. This codes for CASTQGPGGTEAFF.

This chain's CDR3 is CASSSAQKTQYF. The DNA of the CDR3 is TGTGCCAGCAGTTCAGCCCAGAAGACCCAGTACTTC. The chain is built from TRBV7-9 and TRBJ2-5; D remains unclear. With 6 bases removed from V and 6 bases from J, the gap between germline ends came to 11 bases. The CDR3 has 12 amino acids. Per the germline V gene, CDR1 is SEHNR and CDR2 is FQNEAQ (reference sequence).

The table lists this clonotype with a few counts. The CDR3 sequence is CSAFDMSRNSGNTIYF. In DNA form, the CDR3 reads TGCAGTGCTTTCGATATGTCGCGAAACTCTGGAAACACCATATATTTT. This chain links TRBV20-1 with TRBJ1-3; no firm D call. Trimming left V 5 bases short and J 0 bases short, with 17 bases between. Per germline, CDR1 DFQATT and CDR2 SNEGSKA (reference sequence). CDR3 length: 16 residues.

This sequence joins TRBV7-2 and TRBJ2-7; 11 nucleotides line up with TRBD2. CDR1 SGHTA and CDR2 FQGNSA come from the germline V gene. With V trimmed by 1 base and J by 1 base, 3 bases remained unmatched. The CDR3 runs to 16 residues. The CDR3 protein is CASSLDGLAGSYEQYF. CDR3 DNA: TGTGCCAGCAGCTTAGATGGACTAGCGGGTTCCTACGAGCAGTACTTC.

Points on this clonotype: This clone may be a read error of a much larger clone one base away. V is TRBV29-1 and J is TRBJ2-3; 9 bases map to TRBD2. The CDR3 covers 14 residues. CDR1 SQVTM and CDR2 ANQGSEA come from the germline V gene. CDR3 sequence reads: CIVGEAGGRDTQYF. CDR3 coding DNA: TGCATCGTTGGAGAAGCGGGAGGTCGTGATACGCAGTATTTT.

V gene TRBV20-1 combines with J gene TRBJ2-3; 8 nucleotides align to TRBD2. From germline, CDR1 is DFQATT and CDR2 SNEGSKA (reference sequence). This CDR3 has 15 residues. Trimming cost V 3 bases and J 3 bases; bases outside gene matches: 8. CDR3 DNA sequence: TGCAGTGCTAGGGCGGGGACTAGTTGGACAGATACGCAGTATTTT. Its translation is CSARAGTSWTDTQYF.

J is TRBJ1-1 and V is TRBV25-1; D might be TRBD1 (5 bases). Trimming pared 4 bases from V and 4 bases from J, leaving 16 bases between. CDR1 is MGHDK, CDR2 SYGVNS, per germline. There are 15 residues in the CDR3. CDR3 loop: CASSAPKVGGTEAFF. The CDR3 DNA reads as TGTGCCAGCAGTGCCCCAAAGGTCGGGGGCACTGAAGCTTTCTTT.

The V and J genes are TRBV11-2 and TRBJ2-3, with 14 positions matching TRBD2. The CDR3 is 16 amino acids. V dropped 5 bases and J dropped 6; count of bases not matched to a gene: 7. The germline V gene has CDR1 SGHAT and CDR2 FQNNGV. The CDR3 reads CASSHRTSGGRDTQYF. Here the CDR3 DNA reads TGTGCCAGCAGCCATAGGACTAGCGGGGGGCGCGATACGCAGTATTTT.